This T cell receptor (beta chain) was sequenced during a study of T cell repertoires in cytomegalovirus infection. This clonotype was counted many times. TCRdb ran MiXCR on the reads and lists one entry per CDR3 protein. The sample records 250,000 or so distinct CDR3 sequences, over 8% being singletons. The CDR3 runs 15 residues. From germline, CDR1 is SGHAT and CDR2 FQNNGV. The V and J ends lost 6 bases and 1 base respectively, with 13 bases between them. The sequence was obtained from a human donor in good health (CMV status not recorded). Some clones in this sample may be carry-over from other donors' samples. This rearrangement joins TRBV11-2 to TRBJ1-5, with D perhaps TRBD1 (6 bases). Sequencing used PBMCs. The CDR3: CASSSGVGSNQPQHF. CDR3 sequence (DNA): TGTGCCAGCAGTTCAGGGGTCGGGAGCAATCAGCCCCAGCATTTT.